This T cell receptor (beta chain) was sequenced for a study of OX40 agonist ivuxolimab in advanced cancers. Study as a whole: Cancers in dose escalation were hepatocellular, melanoma, renal cell and head and neck.

The method was immunoSEQ multiplex PCR; TCRdb's version includes in-frame clones alone and lacks a portion of them. Of 75,000 to 100,000 clones in the sample, 91% were seen once. Germline V gene lookup returns CDR1 LNHDA and CDR2 SQIVND (reference sequence). The V end was cut by 1 base, the J end by 6 bases, with 13 bases between. The CDR3 has 14 residues. The chain links TRBV19 to TRBJ2-7; weak D call: TRBD1 (5 bases). The TCR was taken from an adult with an advanced solid tumor such as melanoma, head and neck, liver or kidney cancer. Sequences were derived from CD4+ or CD8+ T cells sorted from blood, sampled in a trial of the OX40 agonist ivuxolimab. CDR3 protein: CASSIAPGSTEQYF. DNA of the CDR3: TGTGCCAGTAGTATAGCCCCAGGGTCCACCGAGCAGTACTTC.